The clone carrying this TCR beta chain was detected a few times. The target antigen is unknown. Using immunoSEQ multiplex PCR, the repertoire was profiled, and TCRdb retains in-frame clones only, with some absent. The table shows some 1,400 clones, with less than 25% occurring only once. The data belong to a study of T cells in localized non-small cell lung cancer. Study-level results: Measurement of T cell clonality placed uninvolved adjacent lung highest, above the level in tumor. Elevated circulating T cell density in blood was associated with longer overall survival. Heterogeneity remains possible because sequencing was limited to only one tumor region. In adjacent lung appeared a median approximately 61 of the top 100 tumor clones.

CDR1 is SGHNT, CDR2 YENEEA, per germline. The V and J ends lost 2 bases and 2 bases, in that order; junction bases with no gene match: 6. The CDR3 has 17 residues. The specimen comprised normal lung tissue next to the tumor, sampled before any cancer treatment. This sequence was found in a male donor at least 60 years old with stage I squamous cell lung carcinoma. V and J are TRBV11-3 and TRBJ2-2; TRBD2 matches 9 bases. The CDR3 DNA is TGTGCCAGCAGCTTATACCTAGCGGGACTAAACACCGGGGAGCTGTTTTTT. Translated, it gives CASSLYLAGLNTGELFF.